Detailed here is one T cell receptor (beta chain). The antigen is undetermined. This sample was taken from a study of cytomegalovirus exposure and HLA in healthy donors. Across the whole study: A later analysis reported the same platform for the roughly 120 validation repertoires and the roughly 630 first-cohort repertoires.

The CDR3 is 18 amino acids. The trim removed 5 bases at V and 0 bases at J, leaving 7 bases unmatched. In germline, CDR1 is SGHTA, CDR2 FQGNSA. Overall study findings and caveats: Many donors carried some public TCRs, although rarity characterized most TCR sequences. The study recorded 150 to 200 TCR beta chains that were cytomegalovirus-associated.

Method: immunoSEQ multiplex PCR; TCRdb's copy keeps in-frame clones and lacks some. The sample records about 130,000 clones, approximately 84% being singletons. V and J are TRBV7-2 and TRBJ2-2, with 12 bases aligning to TRBD2. Sequencing input: PBMCs. The clonotype comes from a man aged 30-40 years in good health and CMV-seropositive. The CDR3 sequence is CASSRWTSGVSNTGELFF. CDR3 bases: TGTGCCAGCAGCCGTTGGACTAGCGGGGTCTCGAACACCGGGGAGCTGTTTTTT.